Listed here are 8 T cell receptor beta chains from one sample, sequenced in a study of T cells after yellow fever vaccination. TCRdb re-analysed the 5' RACE reads in MiXCR, keeping a single row per CDR3 protein. The data show 400,000 to 650,000 distinct CDR3 sequences, roughly 22% seen once. The sample consisted of PBMCs, taken approximately 20 days after the first yellow fever vaccination. These receptors were obtained from a man in his late teens or twenties who received the YFV17D yellow fever vaccine.

This clonotype was observed a few times. The chain employs TRBV4-2 and TRBJ1-2; D is unclear. V shed 0 bases and J shed 0 bases, with 14 bases lying between them. CDR1 and CDR2 (germline): LGHNA, YNFKEQ. This CDR3 contains 17 residues. Here the CDR3 reads CASSQDGRRLANYGYTF. CDR3 nucleotide sequence: TGTGCCAGCAGCCAAGACGGCAGGAGACTAGCTAACTATGGCTACACCTTC.

Note on this clonotype: The junction does not match germline at one end; this may be a read error. V gene TRBV4-1 combines with J gene TRBJ1-1; D is possibly TRBD1 (5 bases). CDR1 is MGHRA, CDR2 YSYEKL, per germline. The CDR3 is 14 residues long. The CDR3 reads CASSQAMRGPEAFF. CDR3 nucleotides: TGCGCCAGCAGTCAAGCGATGAGGGGACCTGAAGCTTTCTTT.

This chain connects TRBV5-6 to TRBJ2-7; 7 positions match TRBD2. Germline loops: CDR1 SGHDT, CDR2 YYEEEE. This CDR3 has 13 residues. V shed 4 bases and J 6 bases; nucleotides not matched to a gene: 7. The CDR3 here is CASSRAREGEQYF. CDR3 in DNA: TGTGCCAGCAGCCGTGCTAGGGAGGGCGAGCAGTACTTC.

The chain has TRBV20-1 and TRBJ1-5; possible D gene TRBD1, 5 bases. The CDR3 has 14 amino acids. V was trimmed by 4 bases and J by 4 bases, leaving 14 bases between them. The germline V gene encodes CDR1 DFQATT and CDR2 SNEGSKA (reference sequence). CDR3 sequence reads: CSAIWGTANQPQHF. For the CDR3, the DNA is TGCAGTGCTATATGGGGGACGGCGAATCAGCCCCAGCATTTT.

In regard to this clonotype: The junction does not match germline at one end; this may be a read error. The chain couples TRBV6-6 to TRBJ2-3, with D unresolved. Germline assignment: CDR1 MNHNY and CDR2 SVGAGI (reference sequence). This CDR3 is 12 amino acids long. This CDR3 reads CASSPTTDMQYF. The CDR3 nucleotides read TGTGCCAGCAGCCCTACCACAGATATGCAGTATTTT.

The V and J genes are TRBV18 and TRBJ2-7; D perhaps matches TRBD1 (5 bases). The V end was cut by 6 bases, the J end by 2 bases, with 20 bases between. Per germline, CDR1 KGHSH and CDR2 LQKENI. The CDR3 length is 16 residues. The CDR3 DNA reads as TGTGCCAGCTCGTCTCCTGGACACATACTTCCCTACGAGCAGTACGTC. Amino acids: CASSSPGHILPYEQYV.

This clonotype was detected a few times. The chain carries TRBV24-1 and TRBJ2-5, with 9 bases matching TRBD1. J lost 9 bases, V lost 4 bases, and 8 bases had no gene match. The CDR3 runs 14 residues. CDR1 is KGHDR and CDR2 is SFDVKD in the germline V gene. The CDR3 bases are TGTGCCACCAGTGACCCAGGGACAGGGAGGGCCCAGTACTTC. It codes for CATSDPGTGRAQYF.

This clonotype was counted only a few times. This chain uses TRBV4-3 with TRBJ2-2, with D tentatively TRBD2 (6 bases). This CDR3 has 17 amino acids. Trimming removed 0 bases at V and 2 bases at J, with 13 bases between. Per germline, CDR1 LGHNA and CDR2 YSLEER. CDR3 nucleotide sequence: TGCGCCAGCAGCCAAGAACTATCCGGGGGTAACACCGGGGAGCTGTTTTTT. As protein: CASSQELSGGNTGELFF.